The subject of this entry is one T cell receptor (beta chain). CDR3 length: 12 residues. V was clipped by 6 bases and J by 2 bases, with 8 bases between them. Germline V gene lookup returns CDR1 SNHLY and CDR2 FYNNEI. These data come from a study of T cell responses to AZD1222 COVID-19 vaccine. TCRdb's table, derived via immunoSEQ multiplex PCR, lists solely in-frame clones and lacks some. In the table there are over 150,000 clones, approximately 92% of which are singletons. The sample in question was peripheral blood, obtained on day 0 of AZD1222 vaccination. The chain is built from TRBV2 and TRBJ2-7; D is ambiguous. The sequence was obtained from an adult in good health. The CDR3 loop reads CASRPGTYEQYF. DNA for the CDR3: TGTGCCAGCAGACCAGGTACCTACGAGCAGTACTTC.